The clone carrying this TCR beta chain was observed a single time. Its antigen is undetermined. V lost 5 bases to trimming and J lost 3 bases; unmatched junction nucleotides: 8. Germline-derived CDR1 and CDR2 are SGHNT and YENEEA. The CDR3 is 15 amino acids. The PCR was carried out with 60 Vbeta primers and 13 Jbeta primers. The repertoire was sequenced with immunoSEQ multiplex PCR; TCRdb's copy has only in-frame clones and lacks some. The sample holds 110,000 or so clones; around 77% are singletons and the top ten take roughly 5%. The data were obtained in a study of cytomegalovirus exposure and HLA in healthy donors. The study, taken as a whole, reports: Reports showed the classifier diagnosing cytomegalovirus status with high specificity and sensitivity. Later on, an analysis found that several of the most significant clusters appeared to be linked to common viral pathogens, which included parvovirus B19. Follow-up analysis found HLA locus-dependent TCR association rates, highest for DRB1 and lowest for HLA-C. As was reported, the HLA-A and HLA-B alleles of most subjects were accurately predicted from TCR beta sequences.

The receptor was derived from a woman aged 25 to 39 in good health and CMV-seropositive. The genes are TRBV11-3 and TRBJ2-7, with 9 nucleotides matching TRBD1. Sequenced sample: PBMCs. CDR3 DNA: TGTGCCAGCAGCCAAACACCGGGACAGGGCTACGAGCAGTACTTC. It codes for CASSQTPGQGYEQYF.